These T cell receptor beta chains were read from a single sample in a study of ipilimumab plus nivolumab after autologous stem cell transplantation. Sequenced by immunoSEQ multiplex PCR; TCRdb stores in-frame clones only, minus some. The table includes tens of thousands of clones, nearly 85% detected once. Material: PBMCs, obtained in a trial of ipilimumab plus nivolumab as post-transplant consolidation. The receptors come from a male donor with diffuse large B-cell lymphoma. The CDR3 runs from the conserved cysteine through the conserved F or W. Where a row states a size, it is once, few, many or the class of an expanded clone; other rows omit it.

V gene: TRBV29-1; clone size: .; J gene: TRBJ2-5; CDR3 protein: CSFLGGAEETQYF
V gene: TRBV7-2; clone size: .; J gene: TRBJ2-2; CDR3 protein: CASSSGLGRAGELFF
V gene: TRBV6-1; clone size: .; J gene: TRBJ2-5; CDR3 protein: CASSVPGAETQYF
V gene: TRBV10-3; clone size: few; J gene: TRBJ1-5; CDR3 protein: CAISGTGGGQPQHF
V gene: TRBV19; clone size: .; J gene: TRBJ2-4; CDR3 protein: CASSMGGKNIQYF
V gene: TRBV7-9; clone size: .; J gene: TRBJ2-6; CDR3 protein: CASRSSGDRGNPGANVLTF
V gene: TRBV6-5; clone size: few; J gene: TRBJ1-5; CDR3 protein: CASKTTGSGNQPQHF
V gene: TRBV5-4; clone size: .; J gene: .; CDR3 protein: CASSWGTTYEQYF
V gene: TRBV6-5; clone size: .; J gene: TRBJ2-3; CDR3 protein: CASSGWQGTDTQYF
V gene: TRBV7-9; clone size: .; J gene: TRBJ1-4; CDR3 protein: CASSASGLVGEKLFF
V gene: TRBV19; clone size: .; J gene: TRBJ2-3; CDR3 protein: CAPDTQYF
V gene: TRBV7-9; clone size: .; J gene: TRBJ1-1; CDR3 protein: CASSLGGYGAFF
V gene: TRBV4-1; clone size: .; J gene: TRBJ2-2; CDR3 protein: CASSPRLAGVANTGELFF
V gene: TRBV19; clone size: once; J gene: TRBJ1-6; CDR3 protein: CASSGATTGSNSPLHF
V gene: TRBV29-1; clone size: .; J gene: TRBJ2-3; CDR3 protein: CSVEIGAGGPDTQYF
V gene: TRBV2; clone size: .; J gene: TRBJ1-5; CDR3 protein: CASSGQGASQPQHF
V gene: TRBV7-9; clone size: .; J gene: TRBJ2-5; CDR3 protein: CASSLGLAGGQETQYF
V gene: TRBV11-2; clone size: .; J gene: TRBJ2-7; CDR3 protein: CASSFGGWLEQYF
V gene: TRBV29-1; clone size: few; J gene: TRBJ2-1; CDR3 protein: CSVPGQGLGWGQFF
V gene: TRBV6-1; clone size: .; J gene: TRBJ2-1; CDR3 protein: CASSENLLLAGIEQFF
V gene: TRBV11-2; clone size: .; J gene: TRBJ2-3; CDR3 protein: CASSRDRGADTQYF
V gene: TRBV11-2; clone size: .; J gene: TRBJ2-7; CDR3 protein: CASSPDRSYYEQYF
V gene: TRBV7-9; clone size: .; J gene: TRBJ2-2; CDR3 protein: CASSLGVLGSDRYTGELFF
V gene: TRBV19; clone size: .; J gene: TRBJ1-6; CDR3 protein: CASSMGQGGNSPLHF
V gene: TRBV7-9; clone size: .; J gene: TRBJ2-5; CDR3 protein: CASSLAGVLGETQYF
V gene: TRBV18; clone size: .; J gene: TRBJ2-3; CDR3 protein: CASSPPGHTLDTQYF
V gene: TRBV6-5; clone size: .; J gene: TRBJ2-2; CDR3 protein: CASRSGRITGELFF
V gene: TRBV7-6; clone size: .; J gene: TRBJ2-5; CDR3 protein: CASSLFHQETQYF
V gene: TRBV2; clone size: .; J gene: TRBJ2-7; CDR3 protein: CASSSGTGNYEQYF
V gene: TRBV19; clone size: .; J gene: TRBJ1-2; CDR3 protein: CASSTPTPPYGYTF
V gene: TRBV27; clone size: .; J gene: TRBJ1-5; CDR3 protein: CASSSSGGNNQPQHF
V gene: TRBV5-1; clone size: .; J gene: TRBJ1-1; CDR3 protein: CASSLGRTEPSAFF